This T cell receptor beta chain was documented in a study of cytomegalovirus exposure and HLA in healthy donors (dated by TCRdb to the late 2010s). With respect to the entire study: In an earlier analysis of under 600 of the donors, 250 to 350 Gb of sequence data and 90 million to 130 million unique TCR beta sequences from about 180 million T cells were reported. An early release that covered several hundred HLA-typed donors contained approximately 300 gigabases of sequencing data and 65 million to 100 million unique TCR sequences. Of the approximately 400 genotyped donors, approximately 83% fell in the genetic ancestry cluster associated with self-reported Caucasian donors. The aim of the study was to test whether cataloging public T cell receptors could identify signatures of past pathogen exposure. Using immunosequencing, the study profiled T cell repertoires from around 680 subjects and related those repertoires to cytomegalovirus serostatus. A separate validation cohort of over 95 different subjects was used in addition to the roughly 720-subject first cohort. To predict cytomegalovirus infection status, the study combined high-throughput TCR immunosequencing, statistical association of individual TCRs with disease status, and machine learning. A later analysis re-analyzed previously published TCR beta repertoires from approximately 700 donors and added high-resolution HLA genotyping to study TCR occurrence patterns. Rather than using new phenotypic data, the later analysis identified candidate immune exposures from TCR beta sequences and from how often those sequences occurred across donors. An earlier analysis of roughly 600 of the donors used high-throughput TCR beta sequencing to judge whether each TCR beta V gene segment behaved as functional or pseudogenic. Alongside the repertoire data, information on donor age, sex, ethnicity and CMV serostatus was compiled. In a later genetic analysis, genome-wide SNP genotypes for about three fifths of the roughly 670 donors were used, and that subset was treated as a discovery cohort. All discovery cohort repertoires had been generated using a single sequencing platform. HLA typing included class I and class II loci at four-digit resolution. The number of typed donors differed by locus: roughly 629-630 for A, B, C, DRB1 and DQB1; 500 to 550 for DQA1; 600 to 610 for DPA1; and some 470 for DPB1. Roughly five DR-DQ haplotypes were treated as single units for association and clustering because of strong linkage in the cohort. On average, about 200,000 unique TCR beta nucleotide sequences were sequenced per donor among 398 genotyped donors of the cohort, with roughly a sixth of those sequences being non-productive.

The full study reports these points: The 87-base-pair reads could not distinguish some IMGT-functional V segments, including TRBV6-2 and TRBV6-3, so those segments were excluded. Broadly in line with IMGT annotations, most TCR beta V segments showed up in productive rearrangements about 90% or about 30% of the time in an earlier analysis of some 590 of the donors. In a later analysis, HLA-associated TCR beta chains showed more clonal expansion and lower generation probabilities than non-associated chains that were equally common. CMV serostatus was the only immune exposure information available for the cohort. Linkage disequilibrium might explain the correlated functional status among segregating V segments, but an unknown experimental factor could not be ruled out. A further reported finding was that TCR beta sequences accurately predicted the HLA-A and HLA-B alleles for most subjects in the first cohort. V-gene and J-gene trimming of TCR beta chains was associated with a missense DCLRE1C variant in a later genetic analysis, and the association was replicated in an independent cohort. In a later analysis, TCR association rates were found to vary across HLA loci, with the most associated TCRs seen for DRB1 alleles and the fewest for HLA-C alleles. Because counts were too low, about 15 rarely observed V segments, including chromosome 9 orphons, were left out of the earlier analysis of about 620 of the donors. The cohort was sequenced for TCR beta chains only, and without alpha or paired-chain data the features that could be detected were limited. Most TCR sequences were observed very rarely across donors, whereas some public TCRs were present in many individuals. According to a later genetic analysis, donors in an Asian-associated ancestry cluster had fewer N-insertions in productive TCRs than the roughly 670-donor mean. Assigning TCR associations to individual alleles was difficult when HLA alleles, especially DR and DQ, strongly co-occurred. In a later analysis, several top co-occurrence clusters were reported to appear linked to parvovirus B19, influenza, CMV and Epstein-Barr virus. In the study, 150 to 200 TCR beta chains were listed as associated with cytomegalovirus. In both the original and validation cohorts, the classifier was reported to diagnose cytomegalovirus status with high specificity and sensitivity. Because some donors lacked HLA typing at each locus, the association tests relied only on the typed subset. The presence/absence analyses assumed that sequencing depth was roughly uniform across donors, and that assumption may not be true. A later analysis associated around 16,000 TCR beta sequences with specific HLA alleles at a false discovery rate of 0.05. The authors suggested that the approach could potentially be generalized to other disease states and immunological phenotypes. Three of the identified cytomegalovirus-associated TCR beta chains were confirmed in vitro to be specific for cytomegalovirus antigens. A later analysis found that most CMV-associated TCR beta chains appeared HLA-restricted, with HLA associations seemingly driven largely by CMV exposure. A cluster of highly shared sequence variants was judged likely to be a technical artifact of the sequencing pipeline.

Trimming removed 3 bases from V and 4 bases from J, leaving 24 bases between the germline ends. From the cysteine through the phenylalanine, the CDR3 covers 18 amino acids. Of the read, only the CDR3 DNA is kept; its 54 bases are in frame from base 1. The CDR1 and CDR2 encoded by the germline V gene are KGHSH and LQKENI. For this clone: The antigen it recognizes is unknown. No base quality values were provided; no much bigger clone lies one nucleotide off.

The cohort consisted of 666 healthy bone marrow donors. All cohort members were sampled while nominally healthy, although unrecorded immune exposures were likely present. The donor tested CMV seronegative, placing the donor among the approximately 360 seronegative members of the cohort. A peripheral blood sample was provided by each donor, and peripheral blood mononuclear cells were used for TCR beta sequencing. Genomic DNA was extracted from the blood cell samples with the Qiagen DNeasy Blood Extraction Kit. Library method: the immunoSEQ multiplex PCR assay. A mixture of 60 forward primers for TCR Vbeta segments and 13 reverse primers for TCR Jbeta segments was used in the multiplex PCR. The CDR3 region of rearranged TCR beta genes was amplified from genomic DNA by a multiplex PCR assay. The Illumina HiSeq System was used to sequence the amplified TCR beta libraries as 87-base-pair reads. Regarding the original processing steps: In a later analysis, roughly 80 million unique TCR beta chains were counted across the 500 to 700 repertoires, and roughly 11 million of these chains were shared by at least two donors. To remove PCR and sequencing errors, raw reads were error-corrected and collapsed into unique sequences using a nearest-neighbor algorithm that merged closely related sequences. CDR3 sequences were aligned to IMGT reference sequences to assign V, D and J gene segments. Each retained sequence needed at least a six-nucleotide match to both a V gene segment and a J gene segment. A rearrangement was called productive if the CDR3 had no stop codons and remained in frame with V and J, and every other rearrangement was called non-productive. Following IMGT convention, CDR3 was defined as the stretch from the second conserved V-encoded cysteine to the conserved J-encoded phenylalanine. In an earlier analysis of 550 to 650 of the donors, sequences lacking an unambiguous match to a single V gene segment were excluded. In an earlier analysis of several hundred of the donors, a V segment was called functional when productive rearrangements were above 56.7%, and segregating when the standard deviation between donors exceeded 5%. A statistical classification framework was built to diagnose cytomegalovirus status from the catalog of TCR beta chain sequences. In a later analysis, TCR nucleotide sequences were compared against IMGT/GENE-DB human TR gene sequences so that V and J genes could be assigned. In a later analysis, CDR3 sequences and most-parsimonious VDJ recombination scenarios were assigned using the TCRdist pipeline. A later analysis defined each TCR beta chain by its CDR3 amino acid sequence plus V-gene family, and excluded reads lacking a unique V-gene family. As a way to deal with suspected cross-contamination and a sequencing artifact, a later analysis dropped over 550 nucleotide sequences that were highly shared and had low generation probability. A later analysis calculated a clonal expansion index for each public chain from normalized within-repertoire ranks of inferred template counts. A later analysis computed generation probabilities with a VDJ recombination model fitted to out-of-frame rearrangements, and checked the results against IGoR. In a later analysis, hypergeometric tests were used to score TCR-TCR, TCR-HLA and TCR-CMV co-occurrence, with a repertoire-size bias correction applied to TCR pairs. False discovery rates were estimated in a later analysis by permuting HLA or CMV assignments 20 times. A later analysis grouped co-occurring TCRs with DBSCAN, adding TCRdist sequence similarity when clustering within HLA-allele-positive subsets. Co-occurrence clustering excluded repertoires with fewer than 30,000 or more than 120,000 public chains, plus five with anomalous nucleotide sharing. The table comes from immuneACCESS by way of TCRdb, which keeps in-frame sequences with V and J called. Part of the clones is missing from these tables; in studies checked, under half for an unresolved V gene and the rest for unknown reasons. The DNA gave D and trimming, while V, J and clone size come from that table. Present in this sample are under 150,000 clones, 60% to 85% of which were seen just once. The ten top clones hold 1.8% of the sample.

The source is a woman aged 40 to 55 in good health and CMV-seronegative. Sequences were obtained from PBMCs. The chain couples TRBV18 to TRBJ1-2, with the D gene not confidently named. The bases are TGTGCCAGCTCACCCCCCTTACAACCCTTCACGCCTTTCTATGGCTACACCTTC. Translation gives CASSPPLQPFTPFYGYTF.